The next 32 T cell receptor beta chains were all read from a single sample in a study of beta chain features in type 1 diabetes. Expressed TCRB transcripts were sequenced because the entire RNA isolate underwent reverse transcription. Method: immunoSEQ multiplex PCR; TCRdb's copy keeps in-frame clones and lacks some. The repertoire holds roughly 40,000 clones, with over 45% as singletons. Sequenced material: central memory CD4+ T cells from blood. These TCRs come from a woman between 18 and 30 years old in good health.

This clone was observed a few times. This sequence joins TRBV7-9 and TRBJ1-6, with unresolved D. With 5 bases removed from V and 7 bases from J, the gap between germline ends came to 15 bases. This CDR3 region has 15 residues. Germline loops: CDR1 SEHNR, CDR2 FQNEAQ (reference sequence). Here the CDR3 DNA reads TGTGCCAGCAGCCCTACCGAGAGGCTGAATTCACCCCTCCACTTT. This codes for CASSPTERLNSPLHF.

This clone occurred a few times. The rearrangement uses TRBV5-1 and TRBJ2-3; 8 positions match TRBD2. This CDR3 comprises 16 residues. V shed 1 base and J 0 bases; nucleotides not matched to a gene: 4. Germline lookup yields CDR1 SGHRS and CDR2 YFSETQ. The CDR3: CASSLRASGSTDTQYF. The DNA of the CDR3 is TGCGCCAGCAGCTTGCGGGCTAGCGGGAGCACAGATACGCAGTATTTT.

This sequence joins TRBV29-1 and TRBJ1-2; TRBD1 is a possible D gene (5 bases). The V and J ends lost 0 bases and 8 bases respectively, with 19 bases between them. The length of the CDR3 is 15 residues. Germline loops: CDR1 SQVTM, CDR2 ANQGSEA. CDR3 residues: CSVEDFRWQGLGYTF. CDR3 bases: TGCAGCGTTGAAGATTTTAGGTGGCAGGGTCTAGGCTACACCTTC.

This clone was detected a few times. J is TRBJ2-3 and V is TRBV15, with D possibly being TRBD2 (6 bases). Trimming pared 1 base from V and 6 bases from J, leaving 8 bases between. The CDR3 has 13 amino acids. Germline V gene sequence: CDR1 LNHNV, CDR2 YYDKDF (reference sequence). In DNA form, the CDR3 reads TGTGCCACCAGCAGAGGCCGGGAGGATACGCAGTATTTT. It specifies CATSRGREDTQYF.

The gene calls are TRBV18 and TRBJ2-7, with 10 bases fitting TRBD1. This CDR3 is built from 13 residues. Per germline, CDR1 KGHSH and CDR2 LQKENI. V trimming: 6 bases; J trimming: 5 bases; junction bases outside the gene matches: 4. CDR3 residues: CASSPGTGDEQYF. The CDR3 DNA is TGTGCCAGCTCGCCCGGGACAGGGGACGAGCAGTACTTC.

This clone has just a few counts. The chain has TRBV30 and TRBJ1-5, with 8 bases matching TRBD1. Germline CDR1 reads GTSNPN; CDR2 reads SVGIG (reference sequence). V trimming: 8 bases; J trimming: 3 bases; junction bases outside the gene matches: 6. The CDR3 runs 13 residues. This chain's CDR3 is CAADRGDNQPQHF. The CDR3, as DNA: TGTGCCGCCGACAGGGGCGACAATCAGCCCCAGCATTTT.

This clone was detected only a few times. The chain couples TRBV27 to TRBJ2-1, with TRBD2 matching 11 bases. Unmatched junction bases numbered 9, after V lost 5 bases and J lost 6 bases. The CDR3 is 16 residues long. Germline lookup yields CDR1 MNHEY and CDR2 SMNVEV (reference sequence). The chain's CDR3 is CASSELAGVPPNEQFF. Here the CDR3 DNA reads TGTGCCAGCAGTGAACTAGCGGGAGTTCCACCCAATGAGCAGTTCTTC.

The chain combines TRBV6-1 with TRBJ2-5; a weak D match, TRBD2 (6 bases). Germline V CDR1 and CDR2: MNHNS, SASEGT. The V gene lost 3 bases and the J gene lost 5 bases, with 16 bases spanning the gap. The CDR3 totals 15 residues. The CDR3 is CASSDPPEGSETQYF. CDR3 DNA: TGTGCCAGCAGTGATCCCCCGGAGGGATCCGAGACCCAGTACTTC.

The chain recombines TRBV5-1 with TRBJ1-1; D ambiguous. V shed 4 bases and J shed 1 base, with 11 bases lying between them. There are 14 residues in the CDR3. Germline V gives CDR1 SGHRS, CDR2 YFSETQ. The CDR3 DNA is TGCGCCAGCAGCGCCGCGGCCTCGAACACTGAAGCTTTCTTT. It specifies CASSAAASNTEAFF.

The chain links TRBV5-8 to TRBJ2-3; 7 positions match TRBD2. V dropped 0 bases and J dropped 0; count of bases not matched to a gene: 4. This CDR3 is built from 16 residues. CDR1 and CDR2 from the germline V gene are SGHTS and YDEGEE. In DNA, the CDR3 is TGTGCCAGCAGCTTGGGAGCGGGGACTAGCACAGATACGCAGTATTTT. This codes for CASSLGAGTSTDTQYF.

J is TRBJ1-2 and V is TRBV18, with 9 nucleotides matching TRBD1. Germline loops: CDR1 KGHSH, CDR2 LQKENI. The CDR3 sequence is 15 residues long. V shed 2 bases and J 8 bases; nucleotides not matched to a gene: 9. CDR3 coding DNA: TGTGCCAGCTCACCAGCGGGACAGGGTACCGTGGGCTACACCTTC. As protein: CASSPAGQGTVGYTF.

This clone was recorded once. The V gene is TRBV27, the J gene TRBJ2-3; 9 bases agree with TRBD2. Trimming took 4 bases from V and 12 from J; bases not matched to a gene: 14. The germline gives CDR1 MNHEY, CDR2 SMNVEV (reference sequence). The CDR3 loop spans 15 amino acids. In nucleotides, the CDR3 is TGTGCCAGCAGTTCTTTAGCGGGAGAGCTCCGGCCTCAGTATTTT. Its protein is CASSSLAGELRPQYF.

This clone was picked up one time. The CDR3 DNA follows: TGTGCCAGCAGCGTAGGAGGCGGACAGGGGGATGAGCAGTTCTTC. Translated: CASSVGGGQGDEQFF. This chain connects TRBV9 to TRBJ2-1; 10 positions agree with TRBD1. Trimming removed 0 bases from V and 8 bases from J; junction bases left unmatched: 5. Germline assignment: CDR1 SGDLS and CDR2 YYNGEE. The CDR3 loop spans 15 amino acids.

The chain has TRBV6-5 and TRBJ1-1, with 7 positions matching TRBD1. J lost 4 bases, V lost 2 bases, and 4 bases had no gene match. The CDR3 covers 14 residues. The V gene's germline CDR1 is MNHEY and CDR2 SVGAGI. In nucleotides, the CDR3 is TGTGCCAGCAGTTACGAGCCAGGGGGCACTGAAGCTTTCTTT. Translation gives CASSYEPGGTEAFF.

CDR3 DNA: TGTGCCAGCAGTGGGAGTAACACTGAAGCTTTCTTT. This translates into CASSGSNTEAFF. The chain carries TRBV2 and TRBJ1-1; D gene uncertain. Germline V gives CDR1 SNHLY, CDR2 FYNNEI. V was shortened by 4 bases and J by 2 bases, with 5 bases between the two germline ends. CDR3 length equals 12 residues.

The chain combines TRBV2 with TRBJ2-1; D is unclear. CDR1 is SNHLY and CDR2 is FYNNEI in the germline V gene. Deletions cut 6 bases from V and 8 bases from J, with 11 bases between. The CDR3 is made up of 12 amino acids. The CDR3 region is CASRPGAHEQFF. The CDR3 coding sequence is TGTGCCAGCAGGCCTGGAGCACATGAGCAGTTCTTC.

This sequence joins TRBV5-1 and TRBJ2-3, with D maybe TRBD1 (6 bases). This CDR3 has 14 amino acids. CDR1 and CDR2 from the germline V gene are SGHRS and YFSETQ. The V end was cut by 4 bases, the J end by 6 bases, with 15 bases between. The CDR3 bases are TGCGCCAGCAGCCGTAACAGGGCTGAGGATACGCAGTATTTT. This gives the protein CASSRNRAEDTQYF. Supplemented by reference TRBV5-1 and TRBJ2-3, the full variable domain reads KAGVTQTPRYLIKTRGQQVTLSCSPISGHRSVSWYQQTPGQGLQFLFEYFSETQRNKGNFPGRFSGRQFSNSRSEMNVSTLELGDSALYLCASSRNRAEDTQYFGPGTRLTVL.

The gene calls are TRBV5-1 and TRBJ1-1; 7 nucleotides line up with TRBD1. This CDR3 contains 15 residues. Per germline, CDR1 SGHRS and CDR2 YFSETQ. The ends lost 3 bases at V and 4 bases at J; junction bases unmatched: 9. The CDR3 DNA sequence: TGCGCCAGCAGCTCTGTGACAGGGCAATTCACTGAAGCTTTCTTT. Residues: CASSSVTGQFTEAFF.

This clone came up a few times. V is TRBV7-9 and J is TRBJ2-5; 9 bases map to TRBD1. Germline values: CDR1 SEHNR, CDR2 FQNEAQ (reference sequence). This CDR3 is built from 14 residues. V shed 3 bases and J 5 bases; nucleotides not matched to a gene: 4. CDR3 region: CASSFTGGAETQYF. The CDR3 region has the DNA TGTGCCAGCAGCTTCACAGGGGGCGCGGAGACCCAGTACTTC. Based on the CDR3 plus reference TRBV7-9 and TRBJ2-5, the full variable domain is DTGVSQNPRHKITKRGQNVTFRCDPISEHNRLYWYRQTLGQGPEFLTYFQNEAQLEKSRLLSDRFSAERPKGSFSTLEIQRTEQGDSAMYLCASSFTGGAETQYFGPGTRLLVL.

The chain has TRBV7-8 and TRBJ1-4, with D unresolved. Germline-derived CDR1 and CDR2 are SGHVS and FQNEAQ. V was cut by 4 bases and J by 7 bases, with 16 bases left in between. This CDR3 has 15 residues. This chain's CDR3 is CASSSAGLFGEKLFF. CDR3 nucleotide sequence: TGTGCCAGCAGCTCAGCCGGACTGTTTGGTGAAAAACTGTTTTTT.

V gene TRBV29-1 combines with J gene TRBJ2-2; possibly TRBD2 for D (6 bases). From germline, CDR1 is SQVTM and CDR2 ANQGSEA. V was cut by 7 bases and J by 4 bases, with 19 bases left in between. The CDR3 extends over 15 amino acids. The CDR3 DNA reads as TGCAGCGCGTTGGAGGGGTCAGGAATCACCGGGGAGCTGTTTTTT. Its protein product is CSALEGSGITGELFF.

The CDR3 region is CASSSRDRGTDTQYF. The CDR3 region has the DNA TGTGCCAGCAGCTCCCGGGACAGGGGGACAGATACGCAGTATTTT. V is TRBV7-9 and J is TRBJ2-3; TRBD1 matches 11 bases. The V and J ends lost 4 bases and 3 bases, in that order; junction bases with no gene match: 3. The CDR3 has 15 amino acids. Per the germline V gene, CDR1 is SEHNR and CDR2 is FQNEAQ (reference sequence).

This clone appeared a few times. The chain couples TRBV18 to TRBJ2-7; D unresolved. CDR1 is KGHSH, CDR2 LQKENI, per germline. The CDR3 spans 13 residues. Trimming left V 2 bases short and J 0 bases short, with 5 bases between. CDR3 sequence (DNA): TGTGCCAGCTCACCATACAGCTCCTACGAGCAGTACTTC. Protein sequence: CASSPYSSYEQYF.

This clone was seen a handful of times. The chain combines TRBV5-1 with TRBJ2-3, with a weak D call TRBD2 (6 bases). CDR1 is SGHRS and CDR2 is YFSETQ in the germline V gene. V lost 0 bases and J 4 bases, leaving 9 bases between the germline ends. The CDR3 loop spans 14 amino acids. CDR3: CASSLAEGADTQYF. The DNA for the CDR3 is TGCGCCAGCAGCTTGGCGGAGGGTGCAGATACGCAGTATTTT.

This clone was seen a few times. The J gene is TRBJ2-7, the V gene TRBV4-1, with 9 bases aligning to TRBD1. Germline V gene data show CDR1 as MGHRA and CDR2 as YSYEKL. There are 15 residues in the CDR3. The V segment lost 4 bases and the J segment 3 bases; nucleotides outside the gene matches: 7. CDR3 coding DNA: TGCGCCAGCAGCCTCCTCGACAGGGGGGACTACGAGCAGTACTTC. It is translated as CASSLLDRGDYEQYF.

The chain links TRBV19 to TRBJ2-3, with 11 bases identical to TRBD2. Germline CDR1 and CDR2: LNHDA and SQIVND (reference sequence). The CDR3 loop spans 18 amino acids. V was pared by 6 bases and J by 8 bases, with 19 bases of the junction left unmatched. The CDR3 coding sequence is TGTGCCAGTAGCATCCACGGCTCGACTAGCGGGATTGGTGGTACGCAGTATTTT. Residues: CASSIHGSTSGIGGTQYF.

The chain recombines TRBV4-2 with TRBJ1-2; D might be TRBD1 (6 bases). CDR3 size: 13 residues. Per the germline V gene, CDR1 is LGHNA and CDR2 is YNFKEQ. V lost 4 bases, J lost 2 bases, and 8 bases lay in between. In DNA form, the CDR3 reads TGTGCCAGCAGCCCTGGACAGAACTATGGCTACACCTTC. It yields the protein CASSPGQNYGYTF.

The chain carries TRBV11-2 and TRBJ2-1; 10 bases line up with TRBD2. Germline-derived CDR1 and CDR2 are SGHAT and FQNNGV. J lost 4 bases, V lost 1 base, and 7 bases had no gene match. The CDR3 length is 17 residues. The CDR3 bases are TGTGCCAGCAGCTTAGTCCAACGACTAGCGGGTTACAATGAGCAGTTCTTC. Protein: CASSLVQRLAGYNEQFF.

This rearrangement joins TRBV5-1 to TRBJ1-2, with 8 bases lining up with TRBD1. J was trimmed by 10 bases and V by 0 bases; bases with no gene match: 8. CDR1 and CDR2 from the germline V gene are SGHRS and YFSETQ. The CDR3 spans 14 residues. CDR3 loop: CASSLAPTGAHYTF. In nucleotides, the CDR3 is TGCGCCAGCAGCTTGGCCCCGACAGGGGCTCACTACACCTTC.

In its sample, this clone was seen once. This chain connects TRBV5-6 to TRBJ1-1; 7 bases are shared with TRBD1. The germline V gene encodes CDR1 SGHDT and CDR2 YYEEEE. With 6 bases clipped from V and 5 bases from J, the junction kept 10 bases outside the gene matches. This CDR3 region has 14 residues. CDR3 amino acids: CASTDIYRGTEAFF. The CDR3 DNA follows: TGTGCCAGCACCGATATTTACAGGGGAACTGAAGCTTTCTTT.

This chain uses TRBV20-1 with TRBJ2-3; D is uncertain. The CDR3 loop spans 11 amino acids. CDR1 is DFQATT and CDR2 is SNEGSKA in the germline V gene (reference sequence). V was pared by 5 bases and J by 5 bases, with 8 bases between. The CDR3 loop is CSAHYRDTQYF. The CDR3 DNA follows: TGCAGTGCTCACTACCGAGATACGCAGTATTTT.

The chain employs TRBV5-4 and TRBJ2-5, with 11 nucleotides matching TRBD2. V trimming: 4 bases; J trimming: 0 bases; junction bases outside the gene matches: 11. Germline V CDR1 and CDR2: SGHNT, YYREEE (reference sequence). This CDR3 spans 18 amino acids. The CDR3 loop reads CASSVTGLADMYQETQYF. The CDR3 nucleotides are TGTGCCAGCAGCGTTACGGGACTAGCGGATATGTACCAAGAGACCCAGTACTTC.